The 8 T cell receptor beta chains presented below share a single source sample, sequenced in a study of blood T cell repertoires in COVID-19. TCRdb's copy holds only in-frame clones and misses some; the assay was immunoSEQ multiplex PCR. The data contain 280,000 or so clones, 85% of them seen just once; the ten biggest clones take up around 2.5%. Sequenced: PBMCs or T cells enriched from blood (not recorded which). These receptors all stem from a woman aged 45-65 years who had recovered from COVID-19.

The chain carries TRBV11-2 and TRBJ2-5, with D possibly TRBD1 on 7 matching bases. Germline assignment: CDR1 SGHAT and CDR2 FQNNGV. Deletions cut 2 bases from V and 1 base from J, with 14 bases between. This CDR3 has 16 amino acids. CDR3 nucleotides: TGTGCCAGCAGCTTAACAGGCAGGGGGGCCCAAGAGACCCAGTACTTC. This gives the protein CASSLTGRGAQETQYF.

This chain links TRBV3-1 (or the pseudogene TRBV3-2) with TRBJ1-5, with a tentative D call TRBD1 (5 bases). Germline CDR1 and CDR2: LGHDT and YNNKEL (reference sequence). The CDR3 has 12 residues. In DNA, the CDR3 is TGTGTGTCGGGGGATAGCAATCAGCCCCAGCATTTT. Translating gives CVSGDSNQPQHF.

The rearrangement uses TRBV18 and TRBJ2-1; 9 bases map to TRBD1. CDR1 and CDR2 (germline): KGHSH, LQKENI. Trimming at V came to 3 bases and at J to 7 bases, leaving 19 bases not matched to a gene. The CDR3 extends over 19 amino acids. In DNA, the CDR3 is TGTGCCAGCTCACCCAATCTCGGGACAGGGTTCCAAAGGGGGAATGAGCAGTTCTTC. It encodes CASSPNLGTGFQRGNEQFF.

V is TRBV12-5 and J is TRBJ1-5, with D uncertain. V was shortened by 5 bases and J by 6 bases, with 11 bases between the two germline ends. CDR3 length: 13 amino acids. Germline V gives CDR1 LGHNT, CDR2 FRNRAP. In DNA, the CDR3 is TGTGCTAGTGGTCAAAGTTGGGCTCAGCCCCAGCATTTT. It encodes CASGQSWAQPQHF.

The V gene is TRBV19, the J gene TRBJ2-3; the match to TRBD2 covers 16 bases. Germline values: CDR1 LNHDA, CDR2 SQIVND (reference sequence). J lost 6 bases, V lost 2 bases, and 11 bases had no gene match. CDR3 length: 19 residues. DNA for the CDR3: TGTGCCAGTAGTATAAGCGGGACTAGCGGGGGGGCGTTCTATGATACGCAGTATTTT. This sequence encodes CASSISGTSGGAFYDTQYF.

This chain connects TRBV24-1 to TRBJ1-3, with TRBD1 as a possible D gene (6 bases). Trimming removed 4 bases from V and 8 bases from J, with 14 bases in between. The CDR3 has 14 amino acids. Germline CDR1 KGHDR, CDR2 SFDVKD. DNA of the CDR3: TGTGCCACCAGTGACATACAGGGTGCAGACACCATATATTTT. This codes for CATSDIQGADTIYF.

This clone was seen only once. The chain couples TRBV11-2 to TRBJ1-5; possible D gene TRBD1, 6 bases. This CDR3 has 15 amino acids. Trimming removed 5 bases at V and 3 bases at J, with 14 bases between. Per germline, CDR1 SGHAT and CDR2 FQNNGV. CDR3 sequence: CASSTRGGFNQPQHF. In nucleotides, the CDR3 is TGTGCCAGCAGCACTCGGGGGGGCTTCAATCAGCCCCAGCATTTT.

This clone appeared a few times. This CDR3 is CASSFPRDSNTGELFF. In nucleotides, the CDR3 is TGTGCCAGCAGCTTCCCCCGCGACAGCAACACCGGGGAGCTGTTTTTT. The rearrangement links TRBV5-5 to TRBJ2-2; tentatively, D is TRBD1 (5 bases). The CDR3 is 16 residues long. Trimming left V 2 bases short and J 2 bases short, with 13 bases between. The germline gives CDR1 SGHKS, CDR2 YYEKEE (reference sequence).